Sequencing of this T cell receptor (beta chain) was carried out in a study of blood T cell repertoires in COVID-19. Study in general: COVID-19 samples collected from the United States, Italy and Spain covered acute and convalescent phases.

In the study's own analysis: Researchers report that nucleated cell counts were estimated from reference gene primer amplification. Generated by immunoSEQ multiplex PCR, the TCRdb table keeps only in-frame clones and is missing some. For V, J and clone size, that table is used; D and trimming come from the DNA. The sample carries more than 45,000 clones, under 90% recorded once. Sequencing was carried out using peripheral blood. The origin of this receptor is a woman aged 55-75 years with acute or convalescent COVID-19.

In DNA form, the CDR3 reads TGTGCCAGCAGCCCCAGGGACTACGAAGAGACCCAGTACTTC. Translation gives CASSPRDYEETQYF. The rearrangement uses TRBV7-9 and TRBJ2-5; 7 nucleotides match TRBD2. The trim removed 5 bases at V and 3 bases at J, leaving 6 bases unmatched. CDR3 length: 14 amino acids. Germline lookup yields CDR1 SEHNR and CDR2 FQNEAQ (reference sequence).